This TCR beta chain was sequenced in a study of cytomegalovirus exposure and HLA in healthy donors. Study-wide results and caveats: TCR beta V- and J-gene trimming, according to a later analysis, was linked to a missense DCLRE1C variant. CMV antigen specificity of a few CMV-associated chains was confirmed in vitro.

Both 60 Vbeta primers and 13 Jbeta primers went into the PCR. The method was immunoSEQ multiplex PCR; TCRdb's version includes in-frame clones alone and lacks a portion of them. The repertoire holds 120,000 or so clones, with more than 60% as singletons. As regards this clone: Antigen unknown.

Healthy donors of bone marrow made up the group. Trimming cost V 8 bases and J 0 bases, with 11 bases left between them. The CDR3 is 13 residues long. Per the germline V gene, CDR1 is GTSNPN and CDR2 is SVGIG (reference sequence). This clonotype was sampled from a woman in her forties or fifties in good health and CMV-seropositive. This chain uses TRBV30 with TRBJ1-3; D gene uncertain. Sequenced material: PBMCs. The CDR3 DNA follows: TGTGCCGCCAACTCGCTCTCTGGAAACACCATATATTTT. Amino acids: CAANSLSGNTIYF.